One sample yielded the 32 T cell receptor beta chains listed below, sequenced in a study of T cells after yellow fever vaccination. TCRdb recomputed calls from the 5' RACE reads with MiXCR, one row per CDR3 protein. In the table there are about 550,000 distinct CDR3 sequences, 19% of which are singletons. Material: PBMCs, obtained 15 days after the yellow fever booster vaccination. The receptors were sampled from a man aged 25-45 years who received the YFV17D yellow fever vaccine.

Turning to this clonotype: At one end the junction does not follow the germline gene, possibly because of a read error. As DNA, the CDR3 is TGTGTCAGCAGCTTGGAAGGGGTTGGAGGTAGATACGAGCAGTACTTC. It encodes CVSSLEGVGGRYEQYF. V usage is TRBV5-6 and J usage is TRBJ2-7; the D call may be TRBD1 or TRBD2 (5 bases each). The CDR3 runs to 16 residues. Germline assignment: CDR1 SGHDT and CDR2 YYEEEE.

The CDR3 bases are TGTGCCAGCAGTGGGTTAAGGGATAAGTTCTTC. This gives the protein CASSGLRDKFF. The chain couples TRBV2 to TRBJ2-1; no firm D call. This CDR3 is 11 amino acids long. The V gene's germline CDR1 is SNHLY and CDR2 FYNNEI. The V gene lost 4 bases and the J gene lost 14 bases, with 12 bases spanning the gap.

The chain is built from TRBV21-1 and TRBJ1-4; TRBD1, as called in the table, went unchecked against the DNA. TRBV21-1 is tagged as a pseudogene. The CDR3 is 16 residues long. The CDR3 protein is CASSADRGSTNEKLFF. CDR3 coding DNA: TGTGCCAGCAGCGCAGACAGGGGGTCAACTAATGAAAAACTGTTTTTT.

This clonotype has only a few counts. DNA of the CDR3: TGCGCCAGCAGCCTCGACAACACATACAATGAGCAGTTCTTC. It specifies CASSLDNTYNEQFF. This sequence joins TRBV5-1 and TRBJ2-1, with unresolved D. Trimming cost V 4 bases and J 4 bases, with 12 bases left between them. This CDR3 spans 14 amino acids. Germline assignment: CDR1 SGHRS and CDR2 YFSETQ.

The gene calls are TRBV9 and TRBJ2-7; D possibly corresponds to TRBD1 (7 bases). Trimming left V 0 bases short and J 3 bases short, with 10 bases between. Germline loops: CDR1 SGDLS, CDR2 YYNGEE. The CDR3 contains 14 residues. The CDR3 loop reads CASSVAGGGYEQYF. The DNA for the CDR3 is TGTGCCAGCAGCGTAGCAGGGGGAGGCTACGAGCAGTACTTC. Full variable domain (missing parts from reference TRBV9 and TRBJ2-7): DSGVTQTPKHLITATGQRVTLRCSPRSGDLSVYWYQQSLDQGLQFLIQYYNGEERAKGNILERFSAQQFPDLHSELNLSSLELGDSALYFCASSVAGGGYEQYFGPGTRLTVT.

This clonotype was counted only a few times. The CDR3 sequence is CSAQGAGASRYYEQYF. In DNA form, the CDR3 reads TGCAGCGCCCAAGGGGCGGGAGCCAGTAGATACTACGAGCAGTACTTC. The V and J genes are TRBV29-1 and TRBJ2-7, with 7 bases matching TRBD2. There are 16 residues in the CDR3. J gave up 3 bases and V 7 bases, and 18 bases lay outside the gene matches. Germline V CDR1 and CDR2: SQVTM, ANQGSEA.

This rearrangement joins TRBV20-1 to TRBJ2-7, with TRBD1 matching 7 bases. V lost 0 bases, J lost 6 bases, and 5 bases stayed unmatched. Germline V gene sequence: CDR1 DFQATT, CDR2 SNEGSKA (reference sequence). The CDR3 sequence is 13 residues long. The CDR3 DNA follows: TGCAGTGCTAGAGATGAGGCAGGGGGCGAGCAGTACTTC. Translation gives CSARDEAGGEQYF.

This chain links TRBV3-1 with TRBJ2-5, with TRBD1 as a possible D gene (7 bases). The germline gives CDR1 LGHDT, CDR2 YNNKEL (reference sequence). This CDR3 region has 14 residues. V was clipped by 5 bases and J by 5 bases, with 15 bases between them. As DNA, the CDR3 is TGTGCCAGCAGCTACGCAGGGGGGATGGAGACCCAGTACTTC. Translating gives CASSYAGGMETQYF.

CDR3 in DNA: TGCAGTGGAAAGGTCGGAGGGACTAGCGGGCGCTACGAGCAGTACTTC. Translated, it gives CSGKVGGTSGRYEQYF. This chain uses TRBV20-1 with TRBJ2-7; 12 bases map to TRBD2. The length of the CDR3 is 16 residues. After removal of 7 bases from V and 3 bases from J, the junction contained 13 bases not matched to a gene. Germline CDR1 DFQATT, CDR2 SNEGSKA (reference sequence).

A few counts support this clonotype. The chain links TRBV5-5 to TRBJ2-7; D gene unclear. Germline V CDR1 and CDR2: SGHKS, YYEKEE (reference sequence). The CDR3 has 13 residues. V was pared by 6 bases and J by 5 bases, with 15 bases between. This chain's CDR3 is CASITEGNHEQYF. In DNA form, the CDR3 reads TGTGCCAGCATAACAGAAGGGAACCACGAGCAGTACTTC.

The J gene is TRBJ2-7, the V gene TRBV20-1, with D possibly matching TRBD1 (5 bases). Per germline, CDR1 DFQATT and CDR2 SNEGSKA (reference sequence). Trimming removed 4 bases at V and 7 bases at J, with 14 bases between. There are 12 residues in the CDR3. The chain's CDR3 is CSATPTDKEQYF. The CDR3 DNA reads TGCAGTGCTACGCCTACGGACAAGGAGCAGTACTTC.

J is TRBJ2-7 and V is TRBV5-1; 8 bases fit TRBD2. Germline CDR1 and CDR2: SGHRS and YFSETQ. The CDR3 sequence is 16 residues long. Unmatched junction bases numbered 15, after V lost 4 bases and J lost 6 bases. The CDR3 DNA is TGCGCCAGCAGCCTGGGGGCAGGGACTAGTAGTTTCGAGCAGTACTTC. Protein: CASSLGAGTSSFEQYF.

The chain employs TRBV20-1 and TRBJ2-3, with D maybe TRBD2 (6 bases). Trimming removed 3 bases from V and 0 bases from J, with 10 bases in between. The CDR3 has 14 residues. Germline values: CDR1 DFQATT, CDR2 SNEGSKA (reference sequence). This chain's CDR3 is CSASAGPSTDTQYF. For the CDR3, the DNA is TGCAGTGCTAGCGCGGGACCTAGCACAGATACGCAGTATTTT.

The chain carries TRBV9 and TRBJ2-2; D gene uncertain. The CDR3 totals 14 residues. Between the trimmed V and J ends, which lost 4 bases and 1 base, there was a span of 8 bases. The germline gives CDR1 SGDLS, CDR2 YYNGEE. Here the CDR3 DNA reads TGTGCCAGCAGCACCCCCTTGAACACCGGGGAGCTGTTTTTT. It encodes CASSTPLNTGELFF. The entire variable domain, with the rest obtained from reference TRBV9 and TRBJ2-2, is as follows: DSGVTQTPKHLITATGQRVTLRCSPRSGDLSVYWYQQSLDQGLQFLIQYYNGEERAKGNILERFSAQQFPDLHSELNLSSLELGDSALYFCASSTPLNTGELFFGEGSRLTVL.

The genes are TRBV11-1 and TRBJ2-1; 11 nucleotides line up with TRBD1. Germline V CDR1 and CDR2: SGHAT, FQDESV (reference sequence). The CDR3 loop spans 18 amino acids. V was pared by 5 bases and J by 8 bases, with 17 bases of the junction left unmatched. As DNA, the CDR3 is TGTGCCAGCAGCCAGGACAGGGGGCGGACAGCGGGAGCCCATGAGCAGTTCTTC. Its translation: CASSQDRGRTAGAHEQFF.

Written as DNA, the CDR3 is TGTGCCAGCAGCATTCGGACTAGCGAGTACAATGAGCAGTTCTTC. It encodes CASSIRTSEYNEQFF. The J gene is TRBJ2-1, the V gene TRBV5-4; the match to TRBD2 covers 9 bases. CDR1 SGHNT and CDR2 YYREEE come from the germline V gene (reference sequence). This CDR3 region has 15 residues. The trim removed 4 bases at V and 4 bases at J, leaving 6 bases unmatched.

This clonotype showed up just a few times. The CDR3 DNA follows: TGCAGTGCCCTCAGGCCAGTTGGGGCGAAACTGTTTTTT. Protein sequence: CSALRPVGAKLFF. The chain links TRBV20-1 to TRBJ1-4; possibly TRBD1 for D (5 bases). Germline V gene data show CDR1 as DFQATT and CDR2 as SNEGSKA (reference sequence). The CDR3 sequence is 13 residues long. With 6 bases removed from V and 11 bases from J, the gap between germline ends came to 19 bases.

CDR3 amino acids: CASSAYVTGELFF. CDR3 DNA sequence: TGCGCCAGCAGCGCCTACGTCACCGGGGAGCTGTTTTTT. The V and J genes are TRBV5-1 and TRBJ2-2; no firm D call. Germline V lookup: CDR1 SGHRS, CDR2 YFSETQ. The CDR3 has 13 amino acids. V was shortened by 4 bases and J by 4 bases, with 8 bases between the two germline ends.

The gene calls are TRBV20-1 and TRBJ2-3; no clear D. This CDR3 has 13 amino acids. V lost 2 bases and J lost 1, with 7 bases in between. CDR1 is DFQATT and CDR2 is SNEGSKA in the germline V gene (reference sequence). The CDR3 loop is CSARTQGTDTQYF. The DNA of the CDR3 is TGCAGTGCTAGAACTCAAGGCACAGATACGCAGTATTTT.

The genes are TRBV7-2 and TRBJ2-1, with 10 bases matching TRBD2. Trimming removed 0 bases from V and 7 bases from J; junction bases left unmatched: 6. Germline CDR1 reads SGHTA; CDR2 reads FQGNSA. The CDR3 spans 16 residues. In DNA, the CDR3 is TGTGCCAGCAGCTTAGCAGTCCTAGCGGGGGCTAATGAGCAGTTCTTC. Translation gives CASSLAVLAGANEQFF.

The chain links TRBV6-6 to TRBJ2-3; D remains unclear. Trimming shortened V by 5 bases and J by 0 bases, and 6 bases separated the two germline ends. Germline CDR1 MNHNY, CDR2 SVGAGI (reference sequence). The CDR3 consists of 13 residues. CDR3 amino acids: CASSVVSTDTQYF. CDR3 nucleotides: TGTGCCAGCAGTGTAGTGAGCACAGATACGCAGTATTTT.

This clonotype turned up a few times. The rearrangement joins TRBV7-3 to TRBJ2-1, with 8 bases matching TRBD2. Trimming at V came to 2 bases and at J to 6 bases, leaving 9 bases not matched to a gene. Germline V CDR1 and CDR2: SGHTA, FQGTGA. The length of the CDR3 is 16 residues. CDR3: CASSLGAGTSFNEQFF. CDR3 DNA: TGTGCCAGCAGCTTAGGAGCGGGGACTAGTTTCAATGAGCAGTTCTTC.

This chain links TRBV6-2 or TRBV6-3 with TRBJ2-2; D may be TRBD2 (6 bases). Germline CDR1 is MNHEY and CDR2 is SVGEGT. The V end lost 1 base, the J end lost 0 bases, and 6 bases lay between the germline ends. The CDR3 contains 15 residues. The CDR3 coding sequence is TGTGCCAGCAGTTACTTAGCGGCGAACACCGGGGAGCTGTTTTTT. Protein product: CASSYLAANTGELFF.

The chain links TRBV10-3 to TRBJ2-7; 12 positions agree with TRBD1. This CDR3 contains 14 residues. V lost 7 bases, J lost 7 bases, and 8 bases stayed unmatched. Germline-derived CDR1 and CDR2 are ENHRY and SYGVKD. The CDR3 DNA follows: TGTGCCATCACCCCGGGACAGGGGGCGGGAGAGCAGTACTTC. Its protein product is CAITPGQGAGEQYF.

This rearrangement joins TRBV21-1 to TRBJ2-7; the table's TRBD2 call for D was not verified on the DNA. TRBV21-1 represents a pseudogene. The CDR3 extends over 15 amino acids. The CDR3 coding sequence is TGTGCCAGCAGCAAGGGGACTAGCGCCGCCTACGAGCAGTACTTC. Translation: CASSKGTSAAYEQYF.

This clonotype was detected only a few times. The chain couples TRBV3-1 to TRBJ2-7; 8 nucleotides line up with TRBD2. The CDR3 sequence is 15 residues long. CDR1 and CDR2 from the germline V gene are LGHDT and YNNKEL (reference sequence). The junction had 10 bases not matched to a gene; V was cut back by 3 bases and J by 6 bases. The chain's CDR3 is CASSHQSGRVSEQYF. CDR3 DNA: TGTGCCAGCAGCCATCAATCCGGGAGGGTAAGCGAGCAGTACTTC.

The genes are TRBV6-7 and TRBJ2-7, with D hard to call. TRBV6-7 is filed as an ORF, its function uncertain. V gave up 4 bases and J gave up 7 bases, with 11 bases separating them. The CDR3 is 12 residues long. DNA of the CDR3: TGTGCCAGCAGTTCCCCGCCCCGGGAGCAGTACTTC. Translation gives CASSSPPREQYF.

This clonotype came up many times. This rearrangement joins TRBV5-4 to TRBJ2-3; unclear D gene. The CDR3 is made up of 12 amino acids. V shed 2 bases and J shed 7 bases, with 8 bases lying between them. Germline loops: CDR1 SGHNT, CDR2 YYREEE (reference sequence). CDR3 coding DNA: TGTGCCAGCAGCTTAGACTGGAATACGCAGTATTTT. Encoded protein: CASSLDWNTQYF.

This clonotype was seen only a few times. CDR3 bases: TGTGCCAGCAGCTTAGTTGGGACAGCCGGGATGAACACTGAAGCTTTCTTT. This translates into CASSLVGTAGMNTEAFF. V gene TRBV7-8 combines with J gene TRBJ1-1; 7 bases map to TRBD1. With V trimmed by 1 base and J by 0 bases, 8 bases remained unmatched. The germline CDR1 and CDR2 sequences are SGHVS and FQNEAQ. The CDR3 totals 17 residues.

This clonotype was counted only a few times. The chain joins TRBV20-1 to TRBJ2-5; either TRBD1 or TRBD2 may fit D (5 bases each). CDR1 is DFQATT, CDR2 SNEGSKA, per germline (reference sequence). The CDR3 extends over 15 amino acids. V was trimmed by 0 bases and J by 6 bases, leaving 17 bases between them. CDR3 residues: CSARESGLVGKTQYF. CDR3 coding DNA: TGCAGTGCTAGAGAGTCGGGGCTAGTAGGGAAGACCCAGTACTTC.

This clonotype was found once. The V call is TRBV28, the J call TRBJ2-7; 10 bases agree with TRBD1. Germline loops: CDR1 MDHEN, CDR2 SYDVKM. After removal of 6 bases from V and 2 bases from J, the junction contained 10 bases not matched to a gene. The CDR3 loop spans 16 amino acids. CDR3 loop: CASSLGDRGNPYEQYF. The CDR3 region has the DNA TGTGCCAGCAGCCTAGGGGACAGGGGAAACCCCTACGAGCAGTACTTC. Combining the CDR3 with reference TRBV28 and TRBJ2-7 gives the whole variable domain DVKVTQSSRYLVKRTGEKVFLECVQDMDHENMFWYRQDPGLGLRLIYFSYDVKMKEKGDIPEGYSVSREKKERFSLILESASTNQTSMYLCASSLGDRGNPYEQYFGPGTRLTVT.

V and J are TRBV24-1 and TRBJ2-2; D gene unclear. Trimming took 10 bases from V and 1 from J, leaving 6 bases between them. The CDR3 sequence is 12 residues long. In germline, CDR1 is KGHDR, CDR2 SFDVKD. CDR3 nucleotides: TGTGCCACTCAGGAGAACACCGGGGAGCTGTTTTTT. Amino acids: CATQENTGELFF.